Listed below are T cell receptor beta chains from one sample, sequenced in a study of blood T cell repertoires in COVID-19. Produced via immunoSEQ multiplex PCR; TCRdb's table is partial and in-frame only. The sample includes over 200,000 clones, about 80% of them seen just once. Sequencing used peripheral blood. These receptors originate from a man aged 50-59 years with active or convalescent COVID-19. Both conserved end residues are part of each CDR3. A D gene is named only where the DNA matches it firmly. Size values are once, few and many counts, or a class for expanded clones, and some rows have none.

J gene,clone size,V gene,D gene,CDR3 DNA,CDR3 protein
TRBJ1-1,-,TRBV9,TRBD1,TGTGCCAGCAGCTCAGGGGACAGGGGGCGTCGTTACACTGAAGCTTTCTTT,CASSSGDRGRRYTEAFF
TRBJ1-2,-,TRBV3-1/TRBV3-2,-,TGTGCCAGCAGCCAAGATTTGGGGAGTGGCTACACCTTC,CASSQDLGSGYTF
TRBJ2-1,-,TRBV30,TRBD2,TGTGCCTGGAGTCCCACCGGGGGGGTCCCTTATGAGCAGTTCTTC,CAWSPTGGVPYEQFF
TRBJ2-2,-,TRBV4-2,-,TGTGCCAGCAGCCCAGGGAATGGGGCCGGGGAGCTGTTTTTT,CASSPGNGAGELFF
TRBJ2-7,-,TRBV10-3,TRBD2,TGTGCCATCAGTGACCCACCAGGGACTAGCGGGGAACAGCAGTACTTC,CAISDPPGTSGEQQYF
TRBJ2-3,-,TRBV6-1,TRBD2,TGTGCCAGCAGTGCCCTTAGCGGGGGGGCGTCGGATACGCAGTATTTT,CASSALSGGASDTQYF
TRBJ2-2,-,TRBV7-4,-,TGTGCCAGCAGTACCTATAGGGAGCTGTTTTTT,CASSTYRELFF
TRBJ2-7,-,TRBV13,-,TGTGCCAGCAGCTTAGGCGGCTACGAGCAGTACTTC,CASSLGGYEQYF
TRBJ1-1,few,TRBV18,-,TGTGCCAGCTCACTTACAGGGATCCCTGAAGCTTTCTTT,CASSLTGIPEAFF
TRBJ1-1,-,TRBV7-3,-,TGTGCCAGCAGTCTCGAGGGGAACACTGAAGCTTTCTTT,CASSLEGNTEAFF
TRBJ1-2,few,TRBV5-4,-,TGTGCCAGCAGCTTGGCGGGACTGGGGGACTATGGCTACACCTTC,CASSLAGLGDYGYTF
TRBJ2-2,-,TRBV5-1,-,TGCGCCAGCAGCTTGGCCCGGGACAGGGAGCTGTTTTTT,CASSLARDRELFF
TRBJ2-1,-,TRBV24-1,TRBD2,TGTGCCACCAGTGATTGGGGGGGAAGCAATGAGCAGTTCTTC,CATSDWGGSNEQFF
TRBJ2-3,-,TRBV28,TRBD1,TGTGCCACTTGGACAGGCGGCGGCACAGATACGCAGTATTTT,CATWTGGGTDTQYF
TRBJ1-5,-,TRBV29-1,TRBD1,TGCAGCGTACGCTCCCGGGACAGGGAAGGCCAGCCCCAGCATTTT,CSVRSRDREGQPQHF
TRBJ1-2,-,TRBV6-5,-,TGTGCCAGCAGTTACGGGGCATACTATGGCTACACCTTC,CASSYGAYYGYTF
TRBJ1-1,-,TRBV5-1,-,TGCGCCAGCAGCTTGGAGCCCTACACTGAAGCTTTCTTT,CASSLEPYTEAFF
TRBJ1-2,-,TRBV12-3/TRBV12-4,-,TGTGCCAGCAGCCCCAGGGACTATGGCTACACCTTC,CASSPRDYGYTF
TRBJ1-6,-,TRBV4-1,-,TGCGCCAGCAGCCAAGATTCAGGTCGCAATTCACCCCTCCACTTT,CASSQDSGRNSPLHF
TRBJ2-7,-,TRBV30,-,TGTGCCTGGTCTAGGCAGGGGGGTTACGAGCAGTACTTC,CAWSRQGGYEQYF
TRBJ1-1,-,TRBV2,TRBD1,TGTGCCAGCAGGCTGCAGGGGGCGAGCACTGAAGCTTTCTTT,CASRLQGASTEAFF
TRBJ2-1,-,TRBV30,TRBD1,TGTGCCTGGTATGACAGGGTGTTGGACAATGAGCAGTTCTTC,CAWYDRVLDNEQFF
TRBJ1-2,-,TRBV21-1,-,TGTGCCAGCAGGGCGGTTGGGGGGGGACTCTATGGCTACACCTTC,CASRAVGGGLYGYTF
TRBJ2-1,-,TRBV7-9,TRBD1,TGTGCCAGCAGCTCCGGGACAGTCAATGAGCAGTTCTTC,CASSSGTVNEQFF
TRBJ1-5,-,TRBV14,-,TGTGCCAGCAGCCAAGCAGGAGGTAATCAGCCCCAGCATTTT,CASSQAGGNQPQHF
TRBJ1-3,-,TRBV7-2,TRBD1,TGTGCCAGCAGCTACCCCGACAGGGGAAAGGGCACCATATATTTT,CASSYPDRGKGTIYF
TRBJ2-2,few,TRBV7-9,-,TGTGCCAGCAGCCAGAGAGGCCGCGAGGAGCTGTTTTTT,CASSQRGREELFF
TRBJ1-5,-,TRBV27,TRBD1,TGTGCCAGCAGCCGACAGGGGGCGCCGCCCCAGCATTTT,CASSRQGAPPQHF
TRBJ1-4,once,TRBV7-9,TRBD1,TGTGCCAGCAGCTTACTGCGACAGGGGTTCCGACCAACTAATGAAAAACTGTTTTTT,CASSLLRQGFRPTNEKLFF
TRBJ1-2,-,TRBV5-1,TRBD1,TGCGCCAGCAGCACGGTGGGGACAGGGAACTATGGCTACACCTTC,CASSTVGTGNYGYTF
TRBJ2-1,-,TRBV23-1,-,TGCGCCAGCAGTCAAGGAGTCGATACAATTAGGTTCTACAATGAGCAGTTCTTC,CASSQGVDTIRFYNEQFF
TRBJ1-1,-,TRBV14,-,TGTGCCAGCAGCCAAGAGGACAGCTTAGACCCAATGAACACTGAAGCTTTCTTT,CASSQEDSLDPMNTEAFF
TRBJ1-6,-,TRBV4-3,TRBD1,TGCGCCAGCAGCCAAGAGGACAGGGGCAATTCACCCCTCCACTTT,CASSQEDRGNSPLHF
TRBJ2-7,-,TRBV15,TRBD2,TGTGCCACCAGCAGAGGGTTACGGGGGGACTACGAAGAGCAGTACTTC,CATSRGLRGDYEEQYF
TRBJ2-2,-,TRBV3-1/TRBV3-2,TRBD2,TGTGCCAGCAGCCCCGAGCGGGGGGGCCACACCGGGGAGCTGTTTTTT,CASSPERGGHTGELFF
TRBJ1-1,few,TRBV19,-,TGTGCCAGTAGTATAGTTCCGGGGAGCACTGAAGCTTTCTTT,CASSIVPGSTEAFF